This TCR beta chain was recovered during a study of Tregs in tolerant kidney transplant recipients. Study-wide results and caveats: Biological reproducibility was not directly addressed, but technical replication error appeared minimal.

Unstimulated regulatory T cells (CD4+CD25+CD127-), CD4+CD25- non-regulatory cells, CD4 and CD8 cells were FACS-sorted from thawed PBMCs. Measured with immunoSEQ multiplex PCR; TCRdb has only the in-frame clones, and not every one. The data hold about 240,000 clones, with 84% observed a single time. Worth noting for this clone: What it binds is not known.

The CDR3 runs 16 residues. CDR1 MNHNY and CDR2 SVGAGI come from the germline V gene (reference sequence). J lost 6 bases, V lost 10 bases, and 18 bases had no gene match. The specimen was CD4+ T cells from blood. The V gene is TRBV6-6, the J gene TRBJ2-7; TRBD2 matches at 10 bases. This receptor was identified in a human donor in good health. CDR3 DNA sequence: TGTGCCACGGGGACGTCCCCAGGGGCTAGCGGGGGCGAGCAGTACTTC. It is translated as CATGTSPGASGGEQYF.